One and the same sample provided the 9 T cell receptor beta chains below, sequenced in a study of blood T cell repertoires in COVID-19. Measured with immunoSEQ multiplex PCR; TCRdb has only the in-frame clones, and not every one. This table holds fewer than 250,000 clones, about 80% found once. Sequenced material: peripheral blood. All receptors come from a woman aged 55-75 years with COVID-19, enrolled during active disease.

Here the CDR3 reads CASSFGMDRALSPLHF. Here the CDR3 DNA reads TGTGCCAGCAGTTTTGGGATGGACAGGGCATTATCACCCCTCCACTTT. This chain uses TRBV27 with TRBJ1-6; 8 bases are shared with TRBD1. Germline V gene sequence: CDR1 MNHEY, CDR2 SMNVEV (reference sequence). The CDR3 contains 16 residues. V shed 3 bases, J shed 10 bases, and the junction held 11 bases outside the gene matches.

J is TRBJ2-7 and V is TRBV6-5; D might be TRBD2 (6 bases). Germline values: CDR1 MNHEY, CDR2 SVGAGI. V was pared by 5 bases and J by 6 bases, with 14 bases between. CDR3 size: 13 residues. The CDR3 sequence is CASSSGPRGEQYF. Here the CDR3 DNA reads TGTGCCAGCAGTAGCGGGCCCAGAGGCGAGCAGTACTTC.

This chain links TRBV10-3 with TRBJ2-1; 7 bases fit TRBD2. The CDR3 is made up of 15 amino acids. Germline V gives CDR1 ENHRY, CDR2 SYGVKD. Trimming cost V 10 bases and J 6 bases; bases outside gene matches: 15. CDR3: CATLQTSYGGNEQFF. In DNA form, the CDR3 reads TGTGCCACTCTACAGACTAGCTATGGTGGCAATGAGCAGTTCTTC.

V and J are TRBV7-8 and TRBJ2-3; 13 nucleotides line up with TRBD2. The germline V gene encodes CDR1 SGHVS and CDR2 FQNEAQ. The V and J ends lost 3 bases and 5 bases, in that order; junction bases with no gene match: 11. CDR3 length: 18 amino acids. The DNA of the CDR3 is TGTGCCAGCAGCTTCGGAAAACTAGCGGGAGGGCAGGTAGATACGCAGTATTTT. Translated, it gives CASSFGKLAGGQVDTQYF.

V is TRBV19 and J is TRBJ1-5; TRBD1 aligns across 8 bases. V was clipped by 5 bases and J by 4 bases; unmatched bases: 13. The CDR3 spans 17 residues. Germline CDR1 reads LNHDA; CDR2 reads SQIVND (reference sequence). The chain's CDR3 is CASSGRGGRGLNQPQHF. In DNA form, the CDR3 reads TGTGCCAGTAGTGGGAGAGGTGGCAGGGGGCTGAATCAGCCCCAGCATTTT.

J is TRBJ1-6 and V is TRBV6-1; 11 bases are a match to TRBD1. Germline-derived CDR1 and CDR2 are MNHNS and SASEGT. V lost 6 bases and J lost 10; bases outside the gene matches: 8. CDR3 length equals 15 residues. The CDR3 spells CASSRGGQGDSPLHF. For the CDR3, the DNA is TGTGCCAGCAGCCGGGGGGGACAGGGGGACTCACCCCTCCACTTT.

The CDR3 here is CASSVERGYTDTQYF. CDR3 nucleotide sequence: TGTGCCAGCAGTGTTGAGCGGGGGTACACGGATACGCAGTATTTT. The rearrangement uses TRBV6-1 and TRBJ2-3; 8 bases agree with TRBD2. Germline values: CDR1 MNHNS, CDR2 SASEGT. J gave up 6 bases and V 4 bases, and 9 bases lay outside the gene matches. The CDR3 consists of 15 residues.

This clone is a singleton in its sample. This chain joins TRBV28 and TRBJ1-5; D not certain. In germline, CDR1 is MDHEN, CDR2 SYDVKM. This CDR3 spans 15 amino acids. The V end was cut by 3 bases, the J end by 3 bases, with 12 bases between. CDR3 amino acids: CASSFPHAANQPQHF. For the CDR3, the DNA is TGTGCCAGCAGTTTCCCCCACGCGGCCAATCAGCCCCAGCATTTT.

The chain has TRBV19 and TRBJ1-5, with D possibly TRBD1 on 5 matching bases. This CDR3 spans 11 amino acids. Germline V CDR1 and CDR2: LNHDA, SQIVND (reference sequence). Trimming left V 5 bases short and J 10 bases short, with 9 bases between. Here the CDR3 DNA reads TGTGCCAGTAGTGTGGGGGGTCCCCAGCATTTT. The encoded protein is CASSVGGPQHF.